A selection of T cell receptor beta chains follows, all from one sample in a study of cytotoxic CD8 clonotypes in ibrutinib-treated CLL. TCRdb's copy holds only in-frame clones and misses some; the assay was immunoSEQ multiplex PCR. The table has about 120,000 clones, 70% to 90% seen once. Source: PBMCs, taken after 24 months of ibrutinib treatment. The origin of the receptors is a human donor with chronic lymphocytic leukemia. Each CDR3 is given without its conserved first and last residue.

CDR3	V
ASSTRTSGRSDTQY	TRBV9
ASSSQRLAGRGGEQF	TRBV14
ASSRSGTVIYEQY	TRBV7-9
ASSLVTGGGELF	TRBV5-4
ASSIDLCGQGGSPDTQY	TRBV19
ASSLAGGNNEQF	TRBV5-4
ASSQEGQVNYNEQF	TRBV4-3
ASSPTGTVSYEQY	TRBV18
ASSPPGGEQF	TRBV18
ATFGGYNEQF	TRBV28
ASSRSGFNYGYT	TRBV7-9
ASSQQTSSQPQH	TRBV4-3
ASSLTSGSREQY	TRBV7-9
ASSPGTPGDEQF	TRBV7-2
ASSGGWAAEAF	TRBV5-1
ASRTERQGPGGAPLH	TRBV5-5
ASSLESGEWNEQF	TRBV7-2